A single T cell receptor beta chain is shown here with its context. This entry comes from a study of cytomegalovirus exposure and HLA in healthy donors. From germline, CDR1 is LNHDA and CDR2 SQIVND (reference sequence). The V end was cut by 7 bases, the J end by 4 bases, with 19 bases between. This CDR3 has 15 amino acids. Vbeta (60) and Jbeta (13) primers were used in the PCR. TCRdb keeps only in-frame clones here, not all; method: immunoSEQ multiplex PCR. The profile covers around 300,000 clones, with 70% to 90% appearing a single time and about 2.5% taken by the ten largest. This receptor was taken from a woman younger than 30 in good health and CMV-seronegative. The genes are TRBV19 and TRBJ1-2; D call uncertain. The sequencing input was PBMCs. The CDR3 bases are TGTGCCAGTAAACCGGACTCCGGCGCAATCTATGGCTACACCTTC. This codes for CASKPDSGAIYGYTF.